The present TCR beta chain was sequenced within a study of blood T cell repertoires in COVID-19. In the study overall: Material from acute and convalescent COVID-19 was sourced from the United States, Italy and Spain.

In the original analysis: The assay estimated nucleated cells by amplifying reference gene primers. Clones were read by immunoSEQ multiplex PCR, and TCRdb kept only the in-frame ones, dropping some. V and J calls plus clone size are reproduced from that table; the DNA served to infer D and trimming. The sample shows under 110,000 clones, under 85% of them seen only once. Trimming stripped 3 bases from V and 7 bases from J, with 10 bases between. Germline CDR1 MGHDK, CDR2 SYGVNS. The CDR3 totals 13 residues. The sequenced sample was peripheral blood. The chain combines TRBV25-1 with TRBJ2-1; D not certain. The source of this sequence is a woman aged 55 to 70 with acute or convalescent COVID-19. CDR3 nucleotide sequence: TGTGCCAGCAGTGACTTGGCTAGGAATGAGCAGTTCTTC. Its translation: CASSDLARNEQFF.